This T cell receptor (beta chain) was found in a study of cytomegalovirus exposure and HLA in healthy donors. Study findings and constraints: Later analysis suggested links between common viral pathogens and several top significant clusters. According to reports, the classifier identified cytomegalovirus status with high specificity and sensitivity.

The CDR3 runs to 15 residues. Germline lookup yields CDR1 SNHLY and CDR2 FYNNEI. About this clone: Its specificity is unknown. The junction departs from germline at one end; a sequencing error may be responsible.

PCR involved 60 Vbeta and 13 Jbeta primers. TCRdb's table, derived via immunoSEQ multiplex PCR, lists solely in-frame clones and lacks some. The data contain roughly 160,000 clones, 70% to 90% of them singletons. The source of this sequence is a man in his late teens or twenties in good health and CMV-seropositive. This sequence joins TRBV2 and TRBJ2-5; TRBD2 matches at 10 bases. Sequenced input: PBMCs. The CDR3 spells CASSPGTSDGEAQYF. Written as DNA, the CDR3 is TGTGCCAGCAGCCCGGGGACTAGCGATGGAGAGGCCCAGTACTTC.